This T cell receptor beta chain was observed in a study of technical replicates of blood from a handful of donors (TCRdb year 2017). Sequences SGHRS (CDR1) and YFSETQ (CDR2) are obtained from the germline V gene. The trim is 4 bases for V and 4 bases for J, with a gap of 11 bases between the germline ends. The CDR3, cysteine through phenylalanine, is 14 amino acids long. Here the CDR3 DNA is all that survives: 42 bases in frame from base 1. Details on this clone: What this receptor recognizes is not known. Base qualities are not provided; no much larger clone lies one nucleotide away.

Library construction relied on the immunoSEQ multiplex PCR assay. As stored in TCRdb, this immuneACCESS dataset retains in-frame rearrangements with V and J assigned. A fraction of the clones does not appear; measured against another copy, unresolved V genes explain less than half of the discrepancy, and the remainder lacks a known reason. In this sample the table shows 55,000 to 65,000 clones, 85% to 95% of which occur a single time. Together, the top ten hold approximately 4% of the sample. The chain joins TRBV5-1 to TRBJ2-2; the best D guess is TRBD2, with 7 bases matching. This clonotype was obtained from a human donor in good health. Some clones in this sample may be carry-over from other donors' samples. Material for sequencing was PBMCs. The nucleotides are TGCGCCAGCAGCGGGGGGGGGCCCACCGGGGAGCTGTTTTTT. This encodes CASSGGGPTGELFF.